This TCR beta chain comes out of a study of CD8 T cells in Susac syndrome. Study in general: There were roughly six sequenced Susac syndrome patients with active disease and about eight in remission.

Sequencing targeted TCR beta in blood CD8+ and CD4+ T cells. TEMRA cells were enriched by FACS, and CD4+ and CD8+ T cells were negatively isolated. Random hexamers served to reverse transcribe roughly 0.5 to 1 ug RNA. Across 54 Vbeta and 13 Jbeta, TCR beta CDR3 was amplified with immunoSEQ multiplex PCR. TCRdb reprocessed the immunoSEQ multiplex PCR reads with MiXCR, giving one entry per CDR3 protein. The table records more than 95,000 distinct CDR3 sequences, around 94% of them present only once. This CDR3 has 13 residues. CDR1 LGHDT and CDR2 YNNKEL come from the germline V gene (reference sequence). V was cut by 4 bases and J by 3 bases, with 10 bases left in between.

What was sequenced was CD8+ T cells from PBMCs. The TCR sequence derives from a human donor with Susac syndrome. The chain joins TRBV3-1 to TRBJ2-7, with a possible D match to TRBD2 (5 bases). DNA for the CDR3: TGTGCCAGCAGCCCCGTCGGGGACTACGAGCAGTACTTC. Its protein is CASSPVGDYEQYF.